The source of this T cell receptor beta chain is a study of regulatory T cells in long-lasting Graves disease. The study, taken as a whole, reports: Peripheral blood alone, not thyroid tissue, underwent study. Among samples with persistent disease, TRBV28, TRBJ1-2 and TRBJ2-5 were favored.

There are many counts of this clonotype. Its antigen remains unknown. Building the TCR beta libraries relied on iRepertoire HTBI primers, and CDR3 regions underwent Arm-PCR. TCRdb analysed the multiplex PCR reads with MiXCR anew, one entry per CDR3 protein. The sample lists 300,000 to 450,000 distinct CDR3 sequences, around a sixth occurring once. V lost 5 bases, J lost 1 base, and 18 bases lay in between. The CDR3 covers 16 residues. Germline loops: CDR1 LGHNA, CDR2 YNFKEQ. Time point of the sample: newly diagnosed GD, antithyroid drugs for less than 3 months. PBMC-extracted RNA yielded the TCR library.

This sequence originates from a female donor with Graves disease. The chain has TRBV4-2 and TRBJ2-7; D is perhaps TRBD1 or TRBD2 (5 bases each). The material sequenced was peripheral blood mononuclear cells (PBMCs), taken at new diagnosis, from a patient treated with antithyroid drugs. CDR3 in DNA: TGTGCCAGCAGCTTGACAACCGGGACGGAATCCTACGAGCAGTACTTC. Its translation is CASSLTTGTESYEQYF.